The 20 T cell receptor beta chains below were found in one sample sequenced in a study of beta chain features in type 1 diabetes. The investigators reverse transcribed all of the isolated RNA, so they sequenced expressed TCRB transcripts. Libraries were prepared by immunoSEQ multiplex PCR; TCRdb keeps only in-frame clonotypes and omits some of them. The repertoire includes around 44,000 clones, roughly 50% of them detected once, and around 0.25% sits in the top ten. The sample taken for sequencing was stem cell memory CD4+ T cells from blood. These receptors originate from a woman aged 25 to 39 in good health.

This CDR3 is CSVEDSLAGRGTQYF. The CDR3 DNA sequence: TGCAGCGTTGAAGATTCGCTAGCGGGAAGGGGGACCCAGTACTTC. The chain links TRBV29-1 to TRBJ2-5, with 9 bases aligning to TRBD2. The germline gives CDR1 SQVTM, CDR2 ANQGSEA. J lost 7 bases, V lost 0 bases, and 9 bases had no gene match. The CDR3 spans 15 residues.

This chain joins TRBV7-9 and TRBJ2-2; 8 bases map to TRBD1. CDR1 is SEHNR, CDR2 FQNEAQ, per germline (reference sequence). The junction had 4 bases not matched to a gene; V was cut back by 6 bases and J by 1 base. The CDR3 runs 15 residues. The CDR3 sequence is CASRPGTGNTGELFF. For the CDR3, the DNA is TGTGCCAGCAGACCTGGGACAGGGAACACCGGGGAGCTGTTTTTT.

This chain joins TRBV10-3 and TRBJ2-7; a possible D gene is TRBD2 (6 bases). V was trimmed by 5 bases and J by 3 bases, leaving 20 bases between them. This CDR3 region has 16 residues. CDR1 is ENHRY and CDR2 is SYGVKD in the germline V gene. CDR3 in amino acids: CAISSSAASVGYEQYF. The CDR3 nucleotides are TGTGCCATCAGTTCGTCTGCGGCTAGCGTAGGCTACGAGCAGTACTTC.

The chain recombines TRBV7-2 with TRBJ2-1, with 13 nucleotides matching TRBD2. The CDR3 has 15 amino acids. Germline lookup yields CDR1 SGHTA and CDR2 FQGNSA. Trimming cost V 5 bases and J 7 bases; bases outside gene matches: 5. The CDR3 sequence: CASSIGLAGVNEQFF. Written as DNA, the CDR3 is TGTGCCAGCAGCATCGGACTAGCGGGAGTAAATGAGCAGTTCTTC.

This clone appeared a few times. The junction differs from germline at one of its ends, possibly a read error. V gene TRBV19 combines with J gene TRBJ2-1; 9 bases match TRBD2. This CDR3 has 18 amino acids. From germline, CDR1 is LNHDA and CDR2 SQIVND (reference sequence). CDR3 sequence reads: CASSIAEGLAGSHKEQFF. DNA of the CDR3: TGTGCCAGTAGCATCGCCGAGGGTCTAGCGGGAAGTCACAAAGAGCAGTTCTTC.

The rearrangement joins TRBV7-2 to TRBJ2-3; 8 positions agree with TRBD2. Unmatched junction bases numbered 1, after V lost 3 bases and J lost 2 bases. CDR3 length: 14 amino acids. Per the germline V gene, CDR1 is SGHTA and CDR2 is FQGNSA. The CDR3 loop is CASSFSGNTDTQYF. CDR3 coding DNA: TGTGCCAGCAGCTTTAGCGGGAACACAGATACGCAGTATTTT. Filled out from reference TRBV7-2 and TRBJ2-3, the complete variable domain reads GAGVSQSPSNKVTEKGKDVELRCDPISGHTALYWYRQSLGQGLEFLIYFQGNSAPDKSGLPSDRFSAERTGGSVSTLTIQRTQQEDSAVYLCASSFSGNTDTQYFGPGTRLTVL.

V is TRBV19 and J is TRBJ2-2; no clear D. Germline V CDR1 and CDR2: LNHDA, SQIVND (reference sequence). CDR3 length: 15 amino acids. V was clipped by 3 bases and J by 6 bases, with 14 bases between them. Written as DNA, the CDR3 is TGTGCCAGTAGTATCCTCCCGGTCCGTTCCGGGGAGCTGTTTTTT. Its protein is CASSILPVRSGELFF.

The rearrangement joins TRBV4-1 to TRBJ1-2; D remains unclear. Germline CDR1 reads MGHRA; CDR2 reads YSYEKL. V shed 3 bases and J shed 6 bases, with 17 bases lying between them. This CDR3 region has 15 residues. The CDR3 loop is CASSHAPATGDGYTF. The CDR3 nucleotides read TGCGCCAGCAGCCATGCTCCGGCCACCGGGGATGGCTACACCTTC.

This sequence joins TRBV29-1 and TRBJ2-5, with D maybe TRBD1 (6 bases). The CDR3 length is 13 residues. The germline gives CDR1 SQVTM, CDR2 ANQGSEA. The V gene lost 2 bases and the J gene lost 7 bases, with 14 bases spanning the gap. CDR3 sequence reads: CSVELNQGRTQYF. DNA for the CDR3: TGCAGCGTTGAATTAAATCAGGGGAGGACCCAGTACTTC.

This clone occurred once. V gene TRBV7-6 combines with J gene TRBJ2-5, with a weak D call TRBD1 (5 bases). The V and J ends lost 1 base and 11 bases respectively, with 17 bases between them. Germline V gene lookup returns CDR1 SGHVS and CDR2 FNYEAQ. This CDR3 region has 14 residues. The CDR3 bases are TGTGCCAGCAGCTTAGGTGCGGCTGACAGAGAGCAGTACTTC. This codes for CASSLGAADREQYF.

This clone was counted a few times. The chain employs TRBV28 and TRBJ2-7; D is possibly TRBD2 (6 bases). The CDR3 is 11 amino acids. In germline, CDR1 is MDHEN, CDR2 SYDVKM. The CDR3 is CTVAGRYEQYF. CDR3 sequence (DNA): TGTACCGTTGCAGGGAGGTACGAGCAGTACTTC.

J is TRBJ2-1 and V is TRBV7-9, with D unclear. This CDR3 is 16 amino acids long. V was trimmed by 1 base and J by 7 bases, leaving 17 bases between them. Germline V lookup: CDR1 SEHNR, CDR2 FQNEAQ (reference sequence). The CDR3 coding sequence is TGTGCCAGCAGCTTAGAGGTTCTTATTAAGAGGAATGAGCAGTTCTTC. This gives the protein CASSLEVLIKRNEQFF.

This chain links TRBV4-3 with TRBJ1-5; no clear D gene. CDR3 length equals 18 residues. Trimming removed 0 bases at V and 0 bases at J, with 15 bases between. Germline CDR1 is LGHNA and CDR2 is YSLEER. CDR3 coding DNA: TGCGCCAGCAGCCAAGACTCGGTTACCCTTTATAGCAATCAGCCCCAGCATTTT. This encodes CASSQDSVTLYSNQPQHF.

This clone was observed a handful of times. The chain carries TRBV11-2 and TRBJ2-1; no reliable D call. Germline V lookup: CDR1 SGHAT, CDR2 FQNNGV. The CDR3 runs 15 residues. V lost 1 base and J lost 6, with 13 bases in between. CDR3 region: CASSLGQVWVNEQFF. In DNA form, the CDR3 reads TGTGCCAGCAGCTTAGGGCAGGTATGGGTCAATGAGCAGTTCTTC.

This chain connects TRBV5-4 to TRBJ2-5; possibly TRBD1 for D (7 bases). The ends were cut back, 7 bases at V and 2 bases at J, with 18 bases in the middle. Looked up from germline, CDR1 is SGHNT and CDR2 is YYREEE (reference sequence). The CDR3 totals 15 residues. This chain's CDR3 is CASGGTAALQETQYF. CDR3 DNA: TGTGCCAGCGGGGGGACAGCAGCCCTTCAAGAGACCCAGTACTTC.

The count of this clone is one. The chain couples TRBV30 to TRBJ1-3; D uncertain. CDR1 GTSNPN and CDR2 SVGIG come from the germline V gene (reference sequence). CDR3 size: 12 residues. V lost 2 bases and J 0 bases, leaving 2 bases between the germline ends. CDR3 nucleotides: TGTGCCTGGAGTTACTCTGGAAACACCATATATTTT. Translating it yields CAWSYSGNTIYF.

V gene TRBV27 combines with J gene TRBJ1-1; D is undetermined. CDR1 and CDR2 from the germline V gene are MNHEY and SMNVEV (reference sequence). This CDR3 spans 14 amino acids. V lost 7 bases to trimming and J lost 5 bases, with 17 bases between them. The CDR3 bases are TGTGCCAGCAACCTTAAGCCCCACAGTACTGAAGCTTTCTTT. Translating gives CASNLKPHSTEAFF.

The chain carries TRBV7-2 and TRBJ2-3, with TRBD1 matching over 10 bases. The CDR3 is 17 amino acids. V lost 5 bases to trimming and J lost 2 bases; unmatched junction nucleotides: 10. Per germline, CDR1 SGHTA and CDR2 FQGNSA. CDR3 nucleotides: TGTGCCAGCAGCCCCTCGACAGGGGGCTGGATCACAGATACGCAGTATTTT. Amino acids: CASSPSTGGWITDTQYF.

The V and J genes are TRBV5-4 and TRBJ1-2, with 10 bases fitting TRBD1. CDR1 and CDR2 (germline): SGHNT, YYREEE (reference sequence). Trimming at V came to 5 bases and at J to 2 bases, leaving 3 bases not matched to a gene. CDR3 size: 14 residues. The CDR3 here is CASRQGQGNYGYTF. CDR3 DNA: TGTGCCAGCAGACAGGGACAGGGGAACTATGGCTACACCTTC. Based on the CDR3 plus reference TRBV5-4 and TRBJ1-2, the full variable domain is ETGVTQSPTHLIKTRGQQVTLRCSSQSGHNTVSWYQQALGQGPQFIFQYYREEENGRGNFPPRFSGLQFPNYSSELNVNALELDDSALYLCASRQGQGNYGYTFGSGTRLTVV.

The chain employs TRBV23-1 and TRBJ2-3, with 13 positions matching TRBD2. TRBV23-1 falls under the ORF class, with uncertain function. With V trimmed by 9 bases and J by 8 bases, 5 bases remained unmatched. The CDR3 spans 13 residues. CDR3 bases: TGCGCCAGAGGACTAGCGGGAGTGGGTACGCAGTATTTT. Translating it yields CARGLAGVGTQYF.